This T cell receptor delta chain was retrieved from a study of γδ T cells in repeated Plasmodium falciparum infection. This clone was picked up many times. This DNA's translation and the protein TCRdb lists, from a much larger clone, do not match at residue 4, likely due to a read error; the protein shown is translated from the DNA. Both TRG and TRD chains were sequenced from each sorted sample. TCRdb re-processed the multiplex PCR reads via CATT. Of around 50,000 delta-chain clones listed, 1.6% are singletons. Sequencing input: gamma-delta T cells from blood. The receptor was isolated from a pool of human donors (malaria-infected and uninfected, not separated).

The CDR3 DNA follows: TGTGCCTGTGGGCATCCTACGTCTTCTAGGTCTACTGGGGGATATTTTACCGATAAACTCATCTTT. Its protein is CACGHPTSSRSTGGYFTDKLIF. This rearrangement joins TRDV2 to TRDJ1; 11 positions agree with TRDD3. Germline-derived CDR1 and CDR2 are GEAIGNYY and EKD. V trimming: 5 bases; J trimming: 2 bases; junction bases outside the gene matches: 27. The CDR3 has 22 amino acids.